The 29 T cell receptor beta chains below come from one sample, sequenced in a study of response to subunit inactivated influenza vaccine. Each CDR3 protein gets one entry after TCRdb re-called the RT-PCR reads with MiXCR. The sample consists of 150,000 or so distinct CDR3 sequences, approximately 11% of them appearing once. The specimen comprised non-naive T cells sorted from PBMCs, sampled more than 35 days after vaccination. Receptors originate from a man aged 50 to 60 who received an inactivated influenza vaccine.

In this sample, this clonotype turned up many times. This sequence joins TRBV3-1 and TRBJ2-2, with 11 positions matching TRBD1. The CDR3 is 16 amino acids. Germline V gives CDR1 LGHDT, CDR2 YNNKEL (reference sequence). The J segment lost 7 bases and the V segment lost 3 bases, leaving 7 bases of the junction unmatched. The CDR3 loop is CASSQPDRGRVGELFF. The CDR3 DNA follows: TGTGCCAGCAGCCAGCCGGACAGGGGGCGGGTCGGGGAGCTGTTTTTT.

The chain uses TRBV7-2 and TRBJ2-7, with no clear D. In germline, CDR1 is SGHTA, CDR2 FQGNSA. The CDR3 is 14 residues long. Trimming took 4 bases from V and 0 from J, leaving 10 bases between them. CDR3 residues: CASSSDIPSYEQYF. In DNA form, the CDR3 reads TGTGCCAGCAGCTCAGACATACCCTCCTACGAGCAGTACTTC.

This chain uses TRBV2 with TRBJ2-1; D tentatively reads TRBD1 or TRBD2 (5 bases each). CDR1 and CDR2 (germline): SNHLY, FYNNEI. This CDR3 has 12 amino acids. V lost 6 bases to trimming and J lost 10 bases, with 13 bases between them. DNA for the CDR3: TGTGCCAGCAGCGGGACCCGACGGGAGCAGTTCTTC. It specifies CASSGTRREQFF.

This chain uses TRBV6-1 with TRBJ2-5; TRBD1 might be the D (7 bases). Germline assignment: CDR1 MNHNS and CDR2 SASEGT. The CDR3 loop spans 15 amino acids. Trimming cost V 3 bases and J 4 bases, with 15 bases left between them. The CDR3 loop is CASSERQGGGETQYF. CDR3 DNA sequence: TGTGCCAGCAGTGAGAGACAGGGAGGAGGAGAGACCCAGTACTTC.

The chain is built from TRBV20-1 and TRBJ2-1; D gene ambiguous. V was clipped by 5 bases and J by 5 bases, with 4 bases between them. The germline V gene encodes CDR1 DFQATT and CDR2 SNEGSKA (reference sequence). The CDR3 is made up of 10 amino acids. In nucleotides, the CDR3 is TGCAGTGCTTTAAACAATGAGCAGTTCTTC. It specifies CSALNNEQFF.

The CDR3: CASRLRAVGGTSGSIVYNEQFF. The CDR3 nucleotides are TGTGCCAGCAGGCTTAGGGCGGTAGGGGGGACTAGCGGGAGTATCGTCTACAATGAGCAGTTCTTC. The chain combines TRBV11-1 with TRBJ2-1; 14 bases agree with TRBD2. The J segment lost 3 bases and the V segment lost 6 bases, leaving 22 bases of the junction unmatched. This CDR3 contains 22 residues. Looked up from germline, CDR1 is SGHAT and CDR2 is FQDESV (reference sequence).

This clonotype has only a few counts. This chain uses TRBV10-3 with TRBJ2-1; possibly TRBD1 or TRBD2 for D (5 bases each). Trimming removed 0 bases at V and 0 bases at J, with 12 bases between. The CDR3 has 17 amino acids. Germline V lookup: CDR1 ENHRY, CDR2 SYGVKD. CDR3 nucleotides: TGTGCCATCAGTGAGTCGTGGGGGAGCAGCTCCTACAATGAGCAGTTCTTC. It is translated as CAISESWGSSSYNEQFF.

In its sample, this clonotype was seen many times. V and J are TRBV5-1 and TRBJ1-1; a weak D match, TRBD1 (6 bases). CDR3 length: 15 amino acids. Germline loops: CDR1 SGHRS, CDR2 YFSETQ. Between the trimmed V and J ends, which lost 2 bases and 0 bases, there was a span of 11 bases. CDR3 in amino acids: CASSFSTGVNTEAFF. CDR3 sequence (DNA): TGCGCCAGCAGCTTTTCGACAGGCGTGAACACTGAAGCTTTCTTT.

The rearrangement joins TRBV7-2 to TRBJ1-5; D not resolved. Per the germline V gene, CDR1 is SGHTA and CDR2 is FQGNSA. V lost 5 bases to trimming and J lost 6 bases, with 17 bases between them. The CDR3 spans 15 residues. In DNA form, the CDR3 reads TGTGCCAGCAGCCTCTATGCCGACGGAGGTCAGCCCCAGCATTTT. Protein sequence: CASSLYADGGQPQHF.

The chain has TRBV4-1 and TRBJ1-2, with unresolved D. CDR3 size: 16 residues. Germline V gene data show CDR1 as MGHRA and CDR2 as YSYEKL. V dropped 0 bases and J dropped 4 bases, with 15 bases sitting between them. In nucleotides, the CDR3 is TGCGCCAGCAGCCAAGAGGGCGGGCAGCCCATCTATGGCTACACCTTC. This gives the protein CASSQEGGQPIYGYTF.

This clonotype was seen a few times. V and J are TRBV2 and TRBJ2-3; 12 bases align to TRBD2. The CDR3 contains 15 residues. The germline V gene encodes CDR1 SNHLY and CDR2 FYNNEI. Trimming took 7 bases from V and 2 from J; bases not matched to a gene: 4. The CDR3: CASNGLAGSTDTQYF. CDR3 in DNA: TGTGCCAGCAATGGACTAGCGGGATCCACAGATACGCAGTATTTT.

In this sample, this clonotype turned up a few times. The rearrangement uses TRBV4-2 and TRBJ2-7; 7 bases align to TRBD2. The CDR3 runs to 16 residues. Germline assignment: CDR1 LGHNA and CDR2 YNFKEQ. The V and J ends lost 0 bases and 4 bases, in that order; junction bases with no gene match: 9. CDR3 loop: CASSQDYFAGEYEQYF. CDR3 DNA sequence: TGTGCCAGCAGCCAAGATTATTTTGCGGGGGAGTACGAGCAGTACTTC.

This clonotype occurred a few times. The rearrangement links TRBV28 to TRBJ1-6, with a possible D match to TRBD1 (6 bases). CDR1 and CDR2 (germline): MDHEN, SYDVKM. Trimming left V 3 bases short and J 6 bases short, with 12 bases between. The CDR3 loop spans 15 amino acids. The CDR3 region has the DNA TGTGCCAGCAGTTTTCTCAGGGGAGGTAATTCACCCCTCCACTTT. It specifies CASSFLRGGNSPLHF.

The chain is built from TRBV24-1 and TRBJ1-2, with D hard to call. The CDR3 sequence is 14 residues long. V lost 3 bases and J 4 bases, leaving 11 bases between the germline ends. CDR1 is KGHDR and CDR2 is SFDVKD in the germline V gene. The CDR3 coding sequence is TGTGCCACCAGTGATCCGAGGACGGCCTATGGCTACACCTTC. This translates into CATSDPRTAYGYTF.

This chain joins TRBV25-1 and TRBJ2-3; 10 bases match TRBD1. J was trimmed by 5 bases and V by 2 bases; bases with no gene match: 4. Germline-derived CDR1 and CDR2 are MGHDK and SYGVNS. CDR3 length: 15 residues. CDR3 amino acids: CASSEPGTGVDTQYF. In nucleotides, the CDR3 is TGTGCCAGCAGTGAACCAGGGACAGGGGTAGATACGCAGTATTTT.

This clonotype came up a few times. The rearrangement uses TRBV3-1 and TRBJ1-6; 8 bases are a match to TRBD1. The CDR3 sequence is 15 residues long. J lost 9 bases, V lost 1 base, and 5 bases had no gene match. Per germline, CDR1 LGHDT and CDR2 YNNKEL (reference sequence). The CDR3 is CASSQVAQGVSPLHF. As DNA, the CDR3 is TGTGCCAGCAGCCAAGTCGCACAGGGGGTTTCACCCCTCCACTTT.

The DNA of the CDR3 is TGTGCCAGCTTACCCGTAGGTCCCATATATTTT. This codes for CASLPVGPIYF. This chain uses TRBV7-2 with TRBJ1-3; D uncertain. The V end was cut by 8 bases, the J end by 11 bases, with 13 bases between. CDR3 length: 11 residues. Germline V gene sequence: CDR1 SGHTA, CDR2 FQGNSA. Full variable domain (missing parts from reference TRBV7-2 and TRBJ1-3): GAGVSQSPSNKVTEKGKDVELRCDPISGHTALYWYRQSLGQGLEFLIYFQGNSAPDKSGLPSDRFSAERTGGSVSTLTIQRTQQEDSAVYLCASLPVGPIYFGEGSWLTVV.

Only a few counts were recorded for this clonotype. The V and J genes are TRBV29-1 and TRBJ2-5, with 7 bases lining up with TRBD1. Germline V lookup: CDR1 SQVTM, CDR2 ANQGSEA. The length of the CDR3 is 12 residues. V was clipped by 7 bases and J by 2 bases; unmatched bases: 4. DNA of the CDR3: TGCAGCGGTCGACAGGGTCAAGAGACCCAGTACTTC. It yields the protein CSGRQGQETQYF.

This clonotype was counted between two and nine times. The J gene is TRBJ1-1, the V gene TRBV5-1, with 9 bases that match TRBD1. This CDR3 is built from 14 residues. Per germline, CDR1 SGHRS and CDR2 YFSETQ. The V gene end was trimmed by 4 bases and the J gene end by 6 bases; junction bases not matched to a gene: 7. This CDR3 reads CASSVSQGAPEAFF. The CDR3 DNA is TGCGCCAGCAGCGTATCACAGGGGGCCCCTGAAGCTTTCTTT.

The rearrangement uses TRBV11-2 and TRBJ2-4; D gene ambiguous. V was cut by 1 base and J by 8 bases, with 9 bases left in between. Germline assignment: CDR1 SGHAT and CDR2 FQNNGV. This CDR3 has 13 residues. The CDR3 DNA reads TGTGCCAGCAGCTTAGGGGCTGGGGACATTCAGTACTTC. Amino acids: CASSLGAGDIQYF.

The chain combines TRBV4-2 with TRBJ2-2; weak D call: TRBD1 (5 bases). V shed 4 bases and J shed 5 bases, with 20 bases lying between them. CDR3 length: 17 residues. Germline V lookup: CDR1 LGHNA, CDR2 YNFKEQ. For the CDR3, the DNA is TGTGCCAGCAGCCTGGATACGCGGACATTACGGACCGGGGAGCTGTTTTTT. As protein: CASSLDTRTLRTGELFF.

The chain employs TRBV29-1 and TRBJ2-1; TRBD1 aligns across 12 bases. CDR3 length equals 15 residues. Germline V gene lookup returns CDR1 SQVTM and CDR2 ANQGSEA. V lost 3 bases, J lost 7 bases, and 7 bases stayed unmatched. CDR3 loop: CSVEARDRGRNEQFF. The CDR3, as DNA: TGCAGCGTTGAGGCGAGGGACAGGGGGCGGAATGAGCAGTTCTTC.

Ten or more counts support this clonotype. The chain recombines TRBV7-9 with TRBJ1-4; D is perhaps TRBD1 (6 bases). Germline V CDR1 and CDR2: SEHNR, FQNEAQ (reference sequence). The CDR3 loop spans 12 amino acids. V was clipped by 3 bases and J by 8 bases, with 7 bases between them. This chain's CDR3 is CASSLGTEKLFF. CDR3 nucleotides: TGTGCCAGCAGCTTGGGGACAGAAAAACTGTTTTTT.

This clonotype has more than one count but fewer than ten. The genes are TRBV7-2 and TRBJ2-3, with 7 bases that match TRBD1. V was pared by 8 bases and J by 2 bases, with 4 bases of the junction left unmatched. This CDR3 region has 13 residues. CDR1 and CDR2 (germline): SGHTA, FQGNSA. CDR3: CASQGQITDTQYF. The DNA for the CDR3 is TGTGCCAGCCAGGGACAGATCACAGATACGCAGTATTTT. Filled out from reference TRBV7-2 and TRBJ2-3, the complete variable domain reads GAGVSQSPSNKVTEKGKDVELRCDPISGHTALYWYRQSLGQGLEFLIYFQGNSAPDKSGLPSDRFSAERTGGSVSTLTIQRTQQEDSAVYLCASQGQITDTQYFGPGTRLTVL.

This clonotype has only a few counts. The chain joins TRBV20-1 to TRBJ2-7; perhaps TRBD2 as D (6 bases). The germline V and J ends were trimmed by 5 bases and 3 bases, with 11 bases remaining between them. Per germline, CDR1 DFQATT and CDR2 SNEGSKA (reference sequence). This CDR3 comprises 12 residues. CDR3: CSAGLGGYEQYF. Written as DNA, the CDR3 is TGCAGTGCTGGCCTCGGGGGCTACGAGCAGTACTTC.

This clonotype turned up a few times. V is TRBV6-5 and J is TRBJ2-1; perhaps TRBD2 as D (5 bases). This CDR3 has 15 residues. Per the germline V gene, CDR1 is MNHEY and CDR2 is SVGAGI. Trimming shortened V by 0 bases and J by 5 bases, and 11 bases separated the two germline ends. The CDR3 spells CASSYSAGRNNEQFF. Here the CDR3 DNA reads TGTGCCAGCAGTTACTCGGCGGGCAGGAACAATGAGCAGTTCTTC.

This clonotype was observed at least ten times. The chain links TRBV20-1 to TRBJ1-1, with 8 bases lining up with TRBD1. V lost 4 bases to trimming and J lost 3 bases; unmatched junction nucleotides: 16. The CDR3 consists of 17 residues. In germline, CDR1 is DFQATT, CDR2 SNEGSKA (reference sequence). CDR3 sequence reads: CSANQQGVGVIDTEAFF. The CDR3 nucleotides are TGCAGTGCTAATCAACAGGGGGTAGGAGTGATCGACACTGAAGCTTTCTTT.

The DNA of the CDR3 is TGTGCCAGCAGCGTAGATAACACGAACACTGAAGCTTTCTTT. This sequence encodes CASSVDNTNTEAFF. The chain joins TRBV9 to TRBJ1-1; D remains unclear. The CDR3 runs 14 residues. V lost 0 bases and J lost 1, with 7 bases in between. From germline, CDR1 is SGDLS and CDR2 YYNGEE.

The J gene is TRBJ2-2, the V gene TRBV28, with 7 bases identical to TRBD2. The CDR3 runs to 17 residues. J was trimmed by 3 bases and V by 0 bases; bases with no gene match: 7. Germline CDR1 and CDR2: MDHEN and SYDVKM. The CDR3 DNA reads as TGTGCCAGCAGTTTATGGAGGAGACTAGCATACACCGGGGAGCTGTTTTTT. Amino acids: CASSLWRRLAYTGELFF.